This T cell receptor (beta chain) derives from a study of T cells after yellow fever vaccination. TCRdb analysed the 5' RACE reads with MiXCR anew, one entry per CDR3 protein. This sample carries hundreds of thousands of distinct CDR3 sequences, roughly 8.4% of them seen once, and the ten largest clones take about 16%. This clonotype was observed a few times. The V gene's germline CDR1 is MGHDK and CDR2 SYGVNS. The germline V and J ends were trimmed by 8 bases and 10 bases, with 11 bases remaining between them. CDR3 length equals 11 residues. This clonotype was sampled from a man aged 18 to 29 who received the YFV17D yellow fever vaccine. V and J are TRBV25-1 and TRBJ1-4, with D possibly matching TRBD1 (6 bases). Sequenced here: PBMCs, sampled around 45 days after the first yellow fever vaccination. The CDR3 loop is CASHSGAKLFF. CDR3 in DNA: TGTGCCAGCCACTCAGGGGCAAAACTGTTTTTT.